These 30 T cell receptor beta chains originate from one sample sequenced in a study of CD8+CD57+ T cells in acquired aplastic anemia. Genomic DNA was employed as the template in profiling TCR beta VDJ and CDR3. Via MiXCR, TCRdb re-called the reads, giving one row per CDR3 protein. Among some 180,000 distinct CDR3 sequences listed, approximately 48% were seen once. Patients included in sequencing had previously demonstrated CD8+CD57+ cell expansion by flow cytometry. Sample: sorted CD4+, CD8+, or CD8+CD57+ T cells (not recorded which) from PBMCs. These receptors came from a human donor with aplastic anemia.

This clonotype was counted ten times or more. This chain links TRBV6-5 with TRBJ1-1, with a tentative D call TRBD1 (5 bases). CDR1 and CDR2 from the germline V gene are MNHEY and SVGAGI. The V and J ends lost 3 bases and 5 bases respectively, with 10 bases between them. This CDR3 comprises 13 residues. The CDR3 loop reads CASSYGTRTEAFF. CDR3 DNA: TGTGCCAGCAGTTATGGGACGAGGACTGAAGCTTTCTTT.

This clonotype was recorded once. A read error may explain this, as a much larger clone is one base away. The chain couples TRBV5-1 to TRBJ1-4, with a weak D call TRBD1 (6 bases). CDR1 SGHRS and CDR2 YFSETQ come from the germline V gene. CDR3 length: 14 residues. For the CDR3, the DNA is TGCACCAGCAGCCTCCAGGGGACGGGAGAAAAACTGTTTTTT. As protein: CTSSLQGTGEKLFF. Full variable domain (rest looked up from reference TRBV5-1 and TRBJ1-4): KAGVTQTPRYLIKTRGQQVTLSCSPISGHRSVSWYQQTPGQGLQFLFEYFSETQRNKGNFPGRFSGRQFSNSRSEMNVSTLELGDSALYLCTSSLQGTGEKLFFGSGTQLSVL.

V gene TRBV7-9 combines with J gene TRBJ2-7, with a weak D call TRBD2 (6 bases). This CDR3 spans 13 amino acids. From germline, CDR1 is SEHNR and CDR2 FQNEAQ (reference sequence). The V end was cut by 5 bases, the J end by 2 bases, with 10 bases between. CDR3 nucleotide sequence: TGTGCCAGCAGCCAAGGACTAACCTACGAGCAGTACTTC. Protein product: CASSQGLTYEQYF.

This clonotype was observed once. V usage is TRBV29-1 and J usage is TRBJ2-7; 9 positions match TRBD1. Germline V gene sequence: CDR1 SQVTM, CDR2 ANQGSEA. The CDR3 is made up of 14 amino acids. V dropped 6 bases and J dropped 6; count of bases not matched to a gene: 12. CDR3 in DNA: TGCAGCGTCAGCAGGGGACAGGGAGGCCTCGAGCAGTACTTC. Encoded protein: CSVSRGQGGLEQYF.

V gene TRBV20-1 combines with J gene TRBJ2-7; 13 bases align to TRBD2. CDR1 is DFQATT, CDR2 SNEGSKA, per germline (reference sequence). This CDR3 has 15 residues. Trimming took 2 bases from V and 2 from J; bases not matched to a gene: 3. The CDR3 bases are TGCAGTGCTAGAACTAGCGGGGGGGTCCCCTACGAGCAGTACTTC. Translated: CSARTSGGVPYEQYF.

The table lists this clonotype with a few counts. The chain uses TRBV10-3 and TRBJ1-2, with a tentative D call TRBD1 (6 bases). Looked up from germline, CDR1 is ENHRY and CDR2 is SYGVKD. Trimming stripped 6 bases from V and 7 bases from J, with 12 bases between. The CDR3 spans 12 residues. Written as DNA, the CDR3 is TGTGCCATCAGAGAAACAGGGTTTGGCTACACCTTC. Its protein is CAIRETGFGYTF.

A note on this clonotype: This clone may be a read error of a much larger clone one base away. The chain links TRBV10-3 to TRBJ2-7; the D gene is possibly TRBD1 (6 bases). Germline V CDR1 and CDR2: ENHRY, SYGVKD. The CDR3 extends over 13 amino acids. V gave up 5 bases and J gave up 6 bases, with 14 bases separating them. The CDR3 spells CAISYRAGREQYF. For the CDR3, the DNA is TGTGCCATCAGTTACAGGGCTGGGCGCGAGCAGTACTTC.

This clonotype was picked up a small number of times. V usage is TRBV29-1 and J usage is TRBJ1-2; 8 nucleotides align to TRBD1. Germline V gives CDR1 SQVTM, CDR2 ANQGSEA. The CDR3 runs 12 residues. With V trimmed by 6 bases and J by 7 bases, 7 bases remained unmatched. The DNA for the CDR3 is TGCAGCGTGAGGACAGGGACCGCTGGCTACACCTTC. Amino acids: CSVRTGTAGYTF.

This clonotype was counted many times. The rearrangement joins TRBV20-1 to TRBJ1-1; D is unresolved. The V end was cut by 3 bases, the J end by 3 bases, with 5 bases between. The CDR3 runs to 11 residues. CDR1 and CDR2 from the germline V gene are DFQATT and SNEGSKA (reference sequence). The CDR3 is CSASPYTEAFF. DNA for the CDR3: TGCAGTGCTAGTCCGTACACTGAAGCTTTCTTT.

This clonotype showed up many times. J is TRBJ2-1 and V is TRBV7-9; D tentatively reads TRBD1 or TRBD2 (6 bases each). The CDR3 is made up of 13 amino acids. Germline lookup yields CDR1 SEHNR and CDR2 FQNEAQ (reference sequence). Trimming pared 7 bases from V and 8 bases from J, leaving 15 bases between. In DNA, the CDR3 is TGTGCCAGCAACGGAGGGGGTCCCCATGAGCAGTTCTTC. Its translation is CASNGGGPHEQFF.

This clonotype showed up just a few times. This rearrangement joins TRBV6-1 to TRBJ2-4; the D gene is possibly TRBD1 (7 bases). The CDR3 loop spans 14 amino acids. Looked up from germline, CDR1 is MNHNS and CDR2 is SASEGT. The germline V and J ends were trimmed by 6 bases and 9 bases, with 18 bases remaining between them. The DNA of the CDR3 is TGTGCCAGCAGAAACTACAGGGGAGGAGGCATTCAGTACTTC. This translates into CASRNYRGGGIQYF.

This clonotype turned up a few times. The rearrangement links TRBV24-1 to TRBJ2-3; 9 nucleotides match TRBD1. Germline V CDR1 and CDR2: KGHDR, SFDVKD. The CDR3 contains 16 residues. V lost 2 bases to trimming and J lost 5 bases; unmatched junction nucleotides: 7. CDR3 nucleotides: TGTGCCACCAGTGATTCCTTACAGGGGGCAGGAGATACGCAGTATTTT. Translated, it gives CATSDSLQGAGDTQYF.

This clonotype was counted a few times. V gene TRBV6-2 or TRBV6-3 combines with J gene TRBJ2-3, with TRBD1 identical over 7 bases. Trimming removed 8 bases from V and 0 bases from J; junction bases left unmatched: 8. The germline CDR1 and CDR2 sequences are MNHEY and SVGEGT. The CDR3 sequence is 15 residues long. The CDR3 bases are TGTGCCAGCCTTAACAGGGGCTCTAGCACAGATACGCAGTATTTT. It specifies CASLNRGSSTDTQYF.

V is TRBV24-1 and J is TRBJ2-1; D assignment may be TRBD1 or TRBD2 (5 bases each). Trimming left V 1 base short and J 10 bases short, with 7 bases between. CDR1 is KGHDR, CDR2 SFDVKD, per germline. The CDR3 covers 12 residues. The CDR3, as DNA: TGTGCCACCAGTGATTTAGAGGGGGAGCAGTTCTTC. This codes for CATSDLEGEQFF.

The chain recombines TRBV24-1 with TRBJ2-1; TRBD2 is a possible D gene (6 bases). The CDR3 loop spans 16 amino acids. Germline V gene data show CDR1 as KGHDR and CDR2 as SFDVKD. V dropped 3 bases and J dropped 4 bases, with 15 bases sitting between them. DNA for the CDR3: TGTGCCACCAGTGATCCCGCGACTGGGAGGTACAATGAGCAGTTCTTC. It yields the protein CATSDPATGRYNEQFF.

The chain couples TRBV7-3 to TRBJ2-5; 8 positions match TRBD2. CDR1 SGHTA and CDR2 FQGTGA come from the germline V gene. This CDR3 contains 13 residues. V shed 8 bases and J 4 bases; nucleotides not matched to a gene: 6. CDR3 DNA sequence: TGTGCCAGCGGTCGGGGGGGGGGAGAGACCCAGTACTTC. Residues: CASGRGGGETQYF.

This clonotype was detected ten times or more. The rearrangement links TRBV13 to TRBJ1-6; TRBD1 aligns across 8 bases. Germline lookup yields CDR1 PRHDT and CDR2 FYEKMQ (reference sequence). The V segment lost 5 bases and the J segment 9 bases; nucleotides outside the gene matches: 12. The CDR3 totals 16 residues. Here the CDR3 reads CASSPLDRGRASPLHF. The DNA for the CDR3 is TGTGCCAGCAGCCCCCTCGACAGGGGACGGGCTTCACCCCTCCACTTT.

This clonotype occurred many times. V gene TRBV2 combines with J gene TRBJ1-2; 7 bases are shared with TRBD1. With V trimmed by 11 bases and J by 1 base, 4 bases remained unmatched. Germline-derived CDR1 and CDR2 are SNHLY and FYNNEI. This CDR3 comprises 12 residues. The CDR3 is CAGGQNNYGYTF. For the CDR3, the DNA is TGTGCCGGGGGACAGAATAACTATGGCTACACCTTC.

This clonotype has ten or more counts. This rearrangement joins TRBV29-1 to TRBJ1-3; tentative D call: TRBD1 (5 bases). The germline V gene encodes CDR1 SQVTM and CDR2 ANQGSEA. The CDR3 covers 15 residues. V lost 1 base and J lost 1, with 11 bases in between. The CDR3 bases are TGCAGCGTTGAAGCGGGACGGGGGTCTGGAAACACCATATATTTT. Translation: CSVEAGRGSGNTIYF.

The chain has TRBV9 and TRBJ2-5; D ambiguous. Trimming removed 0 bases from V and 4 bases from J, with 13 bases in between. CDR1 SGDLS and CDR2 YYNGEE come from the germline V gene. This CDR3 is built from 15 residues. CDR3 sequence reads: CASSVEGTLIETQYF. CDR3 DNA: TGTGCCAGCAGCGTAGAGGGTACCCTTATAGAGACCCAGTACTTC.

This clonotype appeared many times. The chain combines TRBV7-9 with TRBJ2-3; D possibly uses TRBD1 or TRBD2 (6 bases each). The CDR3 is made up of 15 amino acids. V was cut by 0 bases and J by 7 bases, with 14 bases left in between. CDR1 is SEHNR and CDR2 is FQNEAQ in the germline V gene (reference sequence). CDR3 loop: CASSLAGGTGNTQYF. CDR3 nucleotides: TGTGCCAGCAGCTTAGCGGGGGGCACCGGGAATACGCAGTATTTT.

This clonotype was seen more than once but under ten times. V is TRBV7-8 and J is TRBJ2-3; 8 nucleotides match TRBD2. Germline V gene data show CDR1 as SGHVS and CDR2 as FQNEAQ. This CDR3 comprises 16 residues. The J segment lost 2 bases and the V segment lost 4 bases, leaving 8 bases of the junction unmatched. This CDR3 reads CASSSRVAGPTDTQYF. The CDR3 DNA is TGTGCCAGCAGCTCCAGGGTAGCGGGACCCACAGATACGCAGTATTTT.

The chain links TRBV6-4 to TRBJ2-3; D unclear. The CDR3 is 15 residues long. Germline V gene data show CDR1 as MRHNA and CDR2 as SNTAGT. The V end lost 3 bases, the J end lost 0 bases, and 10 bases lay between the germline ends. For the CDR3, the DNA is TGTGCCAGCAGTGAGGACGGTTCTAGCACAGATACGCAGTATTTT. It yields the protein CASSEDGSSTDTQYF.

The chain couples TRBV29-1 to TRBJ2-7; D gene uncertain. V lost 6 bases, J lost 1 base, and 13 bases lay in between. Germline values: CDR1 SQVTM, CDR2 ANQGSEA. The CDR3 length is 13 residues. The CDR3 reads CSVSPDGSYEQYF. CDR3 DNA: TGCAGCGTCTCGCCGGACGGATCCTACGAGCAGTACTTC.

V is TRBV20-1 and J is TRBJ2-3, with 9 bases aligning to TRBD2. Germline lookup yields CDR1 DFQATT and CDR2 SNEGSKA (reference sequence). J lost 7 bases, V lost 6 bases, and 14 bases had no gene match. This CDR3 is built from 15 residues. The CDR3: CSARVAAGGPNTQYF. DNA for the CDR3: TGCAGTGCCCGGGTAGCGGCGGGGGGGCCAAATACGCAGTATTTT.

This rearrangement joins TRBV24-1 to TRBJ1-1; 8 nucleotides agree with TRBD1. Trimming at V came to 5 bases and at J to 1 base, leaving 11 bases not matched to a gene. Germline lookup yields CDR1 KGHDR and CDR2 SFDVKD. This CDR3 region has 17 residues. For the CDR3, the DNA is TGTGCCACCAGTGTGGGGATGCCGGGACAGGCGAACACTGAAGCTTTCTTT. It encodes CATSVGMPGQANTEAFF.

This clonotype was recorded at least ten times. This chain links TRBV20-1 with TRBJ2-1, with D maybe TRBD2 (5 bases). Trimming pared 3 bases from V and 5 bases from J, leaving 17 bases between. CDR1 is DFQATT, CDR2 SNEGSKA, per germline (reference sequence). CDR3 length: 15 residues. Written as DNA, the CDR3 is TGCAGTGCTAGGGCCCCTAAGACTACGCACAATGAGCAGTTCTTC. This gives the protein CSARAPKTTHNEQFF.

This clonotype was counted ten times or more. This chain's CDR3 is CSAQTANYGYTF. CDR3 DNA: TGCAGTGCTCAGACAGCTAACTATGGCTACACCTTC. The rearrangement uses TRBV20-1 and TRBJ1-2, with D possibly TRBD1 on 5 matching bases. Germline CDR1 and CDR2: DFQATT and SNEGSKA (reference sequence). The V gene lost 5 bases and the J gene lost 0 bases, with 7 bases spanning the gap. CDR3 length equals 12 residues.

This rearrangement joins TRBV5-4 to TRBJ1-1; D not resolved. Trimming took 1 base from V and 10 from J, leaving 11 bases between them. Germline V gene data show CDR1 as SGHNT and CDR2 as YYREEE (reference sequence). This CDR3 region has 12 residues. The CDR3 DNA is TGTGCCAGCAGCTTGAAGGGCCTGGTAGCTTTCTTT. It specifies CASSLKGLVAFF.

This clonotype was observed many times. The chain recombines TRBV2 with TRBJ1-2; 8 bases align to TRBD1. CDR3 length: 13 amino acids. The V gene's germline CDR1 is SNHLY and CDR2 FYNNEI. The trim removed 6 bases at V and 2 bases at J, leaving 2 bases unmatched. CDR3 in amino acids: CASRTGANYGYTF. The CDR3 DNA is TGTGCCAGCAGGACAGGGGCGAACTATGGCTACACCTTC.